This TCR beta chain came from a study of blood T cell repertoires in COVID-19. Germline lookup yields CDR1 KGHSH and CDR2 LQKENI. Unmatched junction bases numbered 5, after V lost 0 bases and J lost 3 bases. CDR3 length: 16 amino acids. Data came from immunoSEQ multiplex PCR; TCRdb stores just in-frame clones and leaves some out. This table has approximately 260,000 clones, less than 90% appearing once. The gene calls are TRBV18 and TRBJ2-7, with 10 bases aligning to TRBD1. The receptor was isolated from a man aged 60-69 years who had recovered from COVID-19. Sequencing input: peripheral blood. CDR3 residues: CASSPPQGQGNYEQYF. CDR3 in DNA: TGTGCCAGCTCACCACCGCAGGGACAGGGGAACTACGAGCAGTACTTC.